The next 2 T cell receptor beta chains were all read from a single sample in a study of identifying expanded T cells in peripheral blood. The repertoire was sequenced with immunoSEQ multiplex PCR; TCRdb's copy has only in-frame clones and lacks some. Found here are fewer than 85,000 clones, about 83% of them singletons; the top ten hold 15% to 20%. The sample was blood. The receptors here all came from a person aged 18 to 70 in good health.

This clone was detected only once. CDR3 protein: CASSRTLGGPTLRETQYF. The CDR3 DNA reads as TGCGCCAGCAGCCGAACCCTTGGCGGACCCACATTGCGGGAGACCCAGTACTTC. The chain employs TRBV4-3 and TRBJ2-5; no clear D gene. Germline CDR1 and CDR2: LGHNA and YSLEER. Trimming took off 4 bases at V and 5 bases at J, with 26 bases between the two ends. CDR3 length: 18 residues.

The rearrangement links TRBV9 to TRBJ1-4; D is possibly TRBD1 (5 bases). The V gene lost 3 bases and the J gene lost 5 bases, with 17 bases spanning the gap. The CDR3 extends over 16 amino acids. CDR1 SGDLS and CDR2 YYNGEE come from the germline V gene. CDR3 sequence reads: CASSGDRVPENEKLFF. In DNA, the CDR3 is TGTGCCAGCAGCGGAGACAGAGTCCCTGAGAATGAAAAACTGTTTTTT.